One and the same sample provided the 22 T cell receptor beta chains below, sequenced in a study of radiation and T cells in renal cell carcinoma. Here immunoSEQ multiplex PCR was the method, and the copy in TCRdb shows in-frame clones only, minus some. The sample gives some 150,000 clones, roughly 83% of which show up once; 20% to 25% is in the top ten. Specified time point: baseline pretreatment blood. Specified treatment: 15 Gy SBRT to primary tumor, nephrectomy 4 weeks later. The specimen was blood, collected from a patient whose treatment included radiotherapy and nephrectomy. The receptor set was obtained from a woman aged 45-65 years with renal cell carcinoma.

Here the CDR3 DNA reads TGTGCCAGCAGAAGCAACAGGGGTAGTAATCAGCCCCAGCATTTT. Protein product: CASRSNRGSNQPQHF. The gene calls are TRBV6-5 and TRBJ1-5, with 7 bases matching TRBD1. J gave up 4 bases and V 6 bases, and 9 bases lay outside the gene matches. The CDR3 runs to 15 residues. From germline, CDR1 is MNHEY and CDR2 SVGAGI.

The chain is built from TRBV29-1 and TRBJ2-7, with D perhaps TRBD1 (5 bases). Germline loops: CDR1 SQVTM, CDR2 ANQGSEA. The length of the CDR3 is 15 residues. V lost 4 bases and J lost 2, with 18 bases in between. The CDR3 DNA is TGCAGCGTTGTTGGGGCAGGAAAAGGTGCCTACGAGCAGTACTTC. Protein: CSVVGAGKGAYEQYF.

CDR3 in amino acids: CASTRGAAQETQYF. The CDR3, as DNA: TGTGCCAGCACAAGAGGGGCAGCACAAGAGACCCAGTACTTC. The chain combines TRBV5-6 with TRBJ2-5, with D perhaps matching TRBD1 or TRBD2 (5 bases each). Trimming stripped 6 bases from V and 2 bases from J, with 14 bases between. This CDR3 is 14 amino acids long. Germline V gives CDR1 SGHDT, CDR2 YYEEEE.

The chain couples TRBV28 to TRBJ1-2; TRBD1 matches at 12 bases. This CDR3 is built from 17 residues. J was trimmed by 4 bases and V by 3 bases; bases with no gene match: 9. Per the germline V gene, CDR1 is MDHEN and CDR2 is SYDVKM. The CDR3, as DNA: TGTGCCAGCAGTTTCATCCCCGGGACAGGGGGCTCCTATGGCTACACCTTC. It specifies CASSFIPGTGGSYGYTF.

The J gene is TRBJ2-3, the V gene TRBV9; D possibly matches TRBD1 or TRBD2 (6 bases each). The germline CDR1 and CDR2 sequences are SGDLS and YYNGEE. There are 12 residues in the CDR3. The V and J ends lost 3 bases and 8 bases respectively, with 10 bases between them. CDR3 sequence reads: CASSEGGFTQYF. CDR3 in DNA: TGTGCCAGCAGCGAGGGGGGCTTTACGCAGTATTTT.

The chain has TRBV19 and TRBJ2-2, with D possibly being TRBD1 (5 bases). V was cut by 8 bases and J by 3 bases, with 13 bases left in between. The CDR3 is 14 amino acids. Germline assignment: CDR1 LNHDA and CDR2 SQIVND (reference sequence). The CDR3 spells CASRQTPDTGELFF. The DNA of the CDR3 is TGTGCCAGTCGACAGACCCCCGACACCGGGGAGCTGTTTTTT.

This clone was seen only a few times. This chain joins TRBV9 and TRBJ2-3, with D unclear. Germline V gives CDR1 SGDLS, CDR2 YYNGEE. The CDR3 has 14 residues. V was trimmed by 0 bases and J by 3 bases, leaving 8 bases between them. The CDR3 spells CASSVDAVTDTQYF. CDR3 nucleotide sequence: TGTGCCAGCAGCGTAGATGCGGTGACAGATACGCAGTATTTT.

J is TRBJ1-1 and V is TRBV7-3, with 8 bases that match TRBD1. Germline CDR1 and CDR2: SGHTA and FQGTGA. This CDR3 spans 15 amino acids. J was trimmed by 4 bases and V by 3 bases; bases with no gene match: 7. The chain's CDR3 is CASSLDQGAGTEAFF. The CDR3 coding sequence is TGTGCCAGCAGCTTGGATCAGGGGGCGGGCACTGAAGCTTTCTTT. The complete variable domain, with remaining parts taken from reference TRBV7-3 and TRBJ1-1, reads GAGVSQTPSNKVTEKGKYVELRCDPISGHTALYWYRQSLGQGPEFLIYFQGTGAADDSGLPNDRFFAVRPEGSVSTLKIQRTERGDSAVYLCASSLDQGAGTEAFFGQGTRLTVV.

The chain recombines TRBV7-2 with TRBJ1-6; D remains ambiguous. The V gene's germline CDR1 is SGHTA and CDR2 FQGNSA. V was cut by 1 base and J by 7 bases, with 14 bases left in between. The CDR3 spans 16 residues. The CDR3 loop is CASSLVIGDENSPLHF. The DNA of the CDR3 is TGTGCCAGCAGCTTAGTGATAGGTGATGAGAATTCACCCCTCCACTTT.

The V and J genes are TRBV5-6 and TRBJ2-6; no firm D call. There are 17 residues in the CDR3. Per germline, CDR1 SGHDT and CDR2 YYEEEE. The V and J ends lost 0 bases and 0 bases respectively, with 10 bases between them. CDR3 bases: TGTGCCAGCAGCTTGGAGCTGGTTTCCTCTGGGGCCAACGTCCTGACTTTC. Its protein is CASSLELVSSGANVLTF.

V and J are TRBV30 and TRBJ2-3, with 9 bases aligning to TRBD2. Germline CDR1 and CDR2: GTSNPN and SVGIG (reference sequence). The CDR3 runs 17 residues. Trimming took 5 bases from V and 4 from J; bases not matched to a gene: 16. CDR3 region: CAWGPGASGDVADTQYF. In DNA form, the CDR3 reads TGTGCCTGGGGCCCCGGTGCTAGCGGGGATGTCGCAGATACGCAGTATTTT.

The chain has TRBV5-6 and TRBJ1-1, with TRBD1 as a possible D gene (6 bases). The CDR3 sequence is 15 residues long. Trimming took off 4 bases at V and 5 bases at J, with 18 bases between the two ends. CDR1 SGHDT and CDR2 YYEEEE come from the germline V gene. This CDR3 is CASSPVRGGATEAFF. The CDR3 DNA follows: TGTGCCAGCAGCCCCGTTAGAGGGGGGGCAACTGAAGCTTTCTTT.

V gene TRBV2 combines with J gene TRBJ2-7; 10 positions agree with TRBD2. The CDR3 extends over 15 amino acids. The V gene end was trimmed by 6 bases and the J gene end by 3 bases; junction bases not matched to a gene: 8. CDR1 is SNHLY, CDR2 FYNNEI, per germline. This CDR3 reads CASRGSLAGFYEQYF. For the CDR3, the DNA is TGTGCCAGCAGGGGATCACTAGCGGGGTTCTACGAGCAGTACTTC.

This clone was picked up a small number of times. The chain recombines TRBV5-1 with TRBJ1-6; TRBD1 agrees at 8 bases. The length of the CDR3 is 13 residues. CDR1 SGHRS and CDR2 YFSETQ come from the germline V gene. J lost 9 bases, V lost 7 bases, and 6 bases had no gene match. CDR3 bases: TGCGCCAGCGCCGGGACAGGTGGTTCACCCCTCCACTTT. As protein: CASAGTGGSPLHF. Together with reference TRBV5-1 and TRBJ1-6, the CDR3 gives the full variable domain: KAGVTQTPRYLIKTRGQQVTLSCSPISGHRSVSWYQQTPGQGLQFLFEYFSETQRNKGNFPGRFSGRQFSNSRSEMNVSTLELGDSALYLCASAGTGGSPLHFGNGTRLTVT.

This clone was counted once. This chain connects TRBV5-6 to TRBJ2-2, with 13 bases that match TRBD2. This CDR3 spans 17 amino acids. V was clipped by 2 bases and J by 3 bases; unmatched bases: 4. The germline CDR1 and CDR2 sequences are SGHDT and YYEEEE. The CDR3 region has the DNA TGTGCCAGCAGCTTCGGGACTAGCGGGGCCTACACCGGGGAGCTGTTTTTT. Its protein product is CASSFGTSGAYTGELFF.

The chain recombines TRBV27 with TRBJ1-2; D perhaps matches TRBD1 (6 bases). The CDR3 runs to 14 residues. Germline values: CDR1 MNHEY, CDR2 SMNVEV (reference sequence). V gave up 7 bases and J gave up 7 bases, with 19 bases separating them. CDR3 sequence reads: CASTLAWGAGGYTF. The CDR3 DNA reads as TGTGCCAGCACCTTAGCTTGGGGGGCAGGTGGCTACACCTTC.

V usage is TRBV9 and J usage is TRBJ2-5; no clear D gene. The CDR3 is made up of 13 amino acids. CDR1 is SGDLS and CDR2 is YYNGEE in the germline V gene. The V end lost 4 bases, the J end lost 5 bases, and 12 bases lay between the germline ends. In DNA, the CDR3 is TGTGCCAGCAGCCCCGGCTTGACGGAGACCCAGTACTTC. Protein sequence: CASSPGLTETQYF.

The rearrangement links TRBV30 to TRBJ1-1; 8 bases are shared with TRBD1. This CDR3 contains 16 residues. The germline V gene has CDR1 GTSNPN and CDR2 SVGIG (reference sequence). Germline trimming cut 5 bases from V and 1 base from J; bases unmatched to any gene: 12. CDR3 in amino acids: CAWSKIWTGTNTEAFF. The CDR3 DNA reads TGTGCCTGGTCAAAGATTTGGACAGGGACGAACACTGAAGCTTTCTTT.

The J gene is TRBJ2-7, the V gene TRBV30; 15 nucleotides align to TRBD2. Trimming cost V 5 bases and J 6 bases; bases outside gene matches: 5. The CDR3 covers 14 residues. From germline, CDR1 is GTSNPN and CDR2 SVGIG (reference sequence). CDR3 residues: CAWGLAGGPREQYF. The DNA of the CDR3 is TGTGCCTGGGGACTAGCGGGGGGGCCTCGCGAGCAGTACTTC.

V gene TRBV7-9 combines with J gene TRBJ1-4; D remains ambiguous. Germline CDR1 reads SEHNR; CDR2 reads FQNEAQ (reference sequence). V lost 3 bases and J lost 8, with 7 bases in between. This CDR3 has 12 amino acids. The CDR3 nucleotides read TGTGCCAGCAGCTTCCCGGCCGAAAAACTGTTTTTT. Amino acid sequence: CASSFPAEKLFF.

This clone has just one count. V and J are TRBV30 and TRBJ2-1; D gene ambiguous. V lost 3 bases to trimming and J lost 4 bases, with 10 bases between them. CDR3 length: 13 residues. Germline V gene data show CDR1 as GTSNPN and CDR2 as SVGIG (reference sequence). CDR3 region: CAWRVDAYNEQFF. CDR3 bases: TGTGCCTGGAGGGTGGACGCGTACAATGAGCAGTTCTTC.

In regard to this clone: One end of the junction varies from germline; a read error may be responsible. The chain is built from TRBV7-9 and TRBJ1-1; D gene uncertain. This CDR3 has 14 amino acids. Germline-derived CDR1 and CDR2 are SEHNR and FQNEAQ (reference sequence). DNA for the CDR3: TGTGCCAGCAGCGCAATTCAGGAGAACCCTGAAGCTTTCTTT. It codes for CASSAIQENPEAFF.